This TCR beta chain appears in the sequencing data of a study of CD8 T cells in ankylosing spondylitis. This clonotype was seen repeatedly, ten times or more. Its antigen is not identified. Overall study results and limits: Several of the motif variants were reported before in synovial fluid and blood from reactive arthritis. Seemingly characteristic of ankylosing spondylitis blood was a TCR beta motif consisting of 7 or 8 highly homologous variants.

Construction of TCR beta libraries was performed using quantitative 5'-RACE with molecular barcodes. TCRdb itself ran the 5' RACE reads through MiXCR, one entry per CDR3 protein. This table holds some 130,000 distinct CDR3 sequences, about an eighth found once. V lost 7 bases and J lost 6, with 13 bases in between. The CDR3 runs 13 residues. The germline CDR1 and CDR2 sequences are MNHEY and SMNVEV (reference sequence). The chain employs TRBV27 and TRBJ1-5; TRBD1 is a possible D gene (5 bases). The TCR sequence derives from a female donor with ankylosing spondylitis or in good health (not recorded which). The sample consisted of blood, either unsorted or a sorted T cell fraction (not recorded which). The CDR3 coding sequence is TGTGCCAGCAAGCAAGGGAGGGGTCAGCCCCAGCATTTT. Its protein product is CASKQGRGQPQHF.